The 15 T cell receptor beta chains given below trace back to one sample, sequenced in a study of T-cell memory formation after mild COVID-19. TCRdb called the 5' RACE reads again in MiXCR, with one record for every CDR3 protein. The top ten hold 13% of the sample, which has approximately 350,000 distinct CDR3 sequences, around 28% seen once. Material: PBMCs or a T cell subset sorted from them (not recorded which). The receptors originated from an adult woman who had mild COVID-19 (a few samples of this study predate the infection). Cell type and time point are not known.

The gene calls are TRBV4-1 and TRBJ2-7; D call uncertain. V was pared by 0 bases and J by 2 bases, with 8 bases between. This CDR3 has 14 residues. Germline V lookup: CDR1 MGHRA, CDR2 YSYEKL. CDR3 DNA: TGCGCCAGCAGCCAAGAAGGTTCCCCCTACGAGCAGTACTTC. Amino acids: CASSQEGSPYEQYF.

The V and J genes are TRBV7-9 and TRBJ2-3; TRBD1 matches at 8 bases. V shed 7 bases, J shed 1 base, and the junction held 7 bases outside the gene matches. Germline V gives CDR1 SEHNR, CDR2 FQNEAQ (reference sequence). The CDR3 consists of 15 residues. CDR3 nucleotides: TGTGCCAGCACCAACGGACAGGGCGGCACAGATACGCAGTATTTT. Its protein is CASTNGQGGTDTQYF.

The table lists this clonotype with a few counts. This chain links TRBV4-1 with TRBJ1-1, with 7 positions matching TRBD1. This CDR3 has 18 amino acids. Germline V CDR1 and CDR2: MGHRA, YSYEKL. Trimming cost V 4 bases and J 1 base; bases outside gene matches: 15. CDR3 region: CASSPNTSGRGPNTEAFF. CDR3 sequence (DNA): TGCGCCAGCAGCCCGAACACCTCTGGTAGGGGGCCGAACACTGAAGCTTTCTTT.

V usage is TRBV20-1 and J usage is TRBJ2-3; 15 bases fit TRBD2. The CDR3 runs to 15 residues. Per the germline V gene, CDR1 is DFQATT and CDR2 is SNEGSKA (reference sequence). Losses at the gene ends were 3 bases for V and 8 bases for J; bases not matched to a gene: 6. The CDR3 spells CSARGLAGGGSTQYF. The DNA for the CDR3 is TGCAGTGCTAGGGGACTAGCGGGAGGAGGGTCTACGCAGTATTTT.

The V call is TRBV5-4, the J call TRBJ1-6; D gene unclear. V was pared by 0 bases and J by 18 bases, with 13 bases between. The germline CDR1 and CDR2 sequences are SGHNT and YYREEE (reference sequence). The CDR3 contains 12 residues. CDR3 nucleotide sequence: TGTGCCAGCAGCTTGGAGGGCCGCCTCCCCCACTTT. Translation: CASSLEGRLPHF. Full variable domain (missing parts from reference TRBV5-4 and TRBJ1-6): ETGVTQSPTHLIKTRGQQVTLRCSSQSGHNTVSWYQQALGQGPQFIFQYYREEENGRGNFPPRFSGLQFPNYSSELNVNALELDDSALYLCASSLEGRLPHFGNGTRLTVT.

This clonotype was counted once. The gene calls are TRBV27 and TRBJ1-5; D unclear. Germline V gives CDR1 MNHEY, CDR2 SMNVEV (reference sequence). With 0 bases removed from V and 2 bases from J, the gap between germline ends came to 8 bases. The CDR3 has 15 amino acids. CDR3 nucleotides: TGTGCCAGCAGTTTATCCAAGGGAGGCAATCAGCCCCAGCATTTT. Protein sequence: CASSLSKGGNQPQHF.

The rearrangement joins TRBV11-1 to TRBJ2-3; 10 nucleotides line up with TRBD2. The germline CDR1 and CDR2 sequences are SGHAT and FQDESV (reference sequence). The CDR3 extends over 17 amino acids. V trimming: 3 bases; J trimming: 0 bases; junction bases outside the gene matches: 6. CDR3 DNA: TGTGCCAGCAGCTTCACTCGGACTAGCGGTAGCACAGATACGCAGTATTTT. Amino acids: CASSFTRTSGSTDTQYF.

The chain joins TRBV12-3 or TRBV12-4 to TRBJ2-1; possible D gene TRBD2, 5 bases. The CDR3 loop spans 13 amino acids. Trimming shortened V by 6 bases and J by 10 bases, and 16 bases separated the two germline ends. CDR3 residues: CASREVLAIEQFF. The CDR3 DNA sequence: TGTGCCAGCAGGGAAGTCCTAGCCATCGAGCAGTTCTTC.

The rearrangement joins TRBV29-1 to TRBJ2-5; D not certain. CDR1 SQVTM and CDR2 ANQGSEA come from the germline V gene. The CDR3 extends over 10 amino acids. The V gene lost 6 bases and the J gene lost 5 bases, with 7 bases spanning the gap. This CDR3 reads CSVTLETQYF. In DNA form, the CDR3 reads TGCAGCGTGACCTTGGAGACCCAGTACTTC.

The chain carries TRBV20-1 and TRBJ2-7, with 7 bases fitting TRBD1. The CDR3 length is 13 residues. Germline trimming cut 2 bases from V and 2 bases from J; bases unmatched to any gene: 3. Germline CDR1 and CDR2: DFQATT and SNEGSKA (reference sequence). CDR3 residues: CSARKTGTYEQYF. CDR3 bases: TGCAGTGCTAGAAAGACAGGGACCTACGAGCAGTACTTC.

The J gene is TRBJ2-7, the V gene TRBV18, with D uncertain. CDR1 is KGHSH and CDR2 is LQKENI in the germline V gene. Trimming took off 8 bases at V and 3 bases at J, with 14 bases between the two ends. The CDR3 contains 13 residues. CDR3 in DNA: TGTGCCAGCCACAGTAGGGCGAACTACGAGCAGTACTTC. This translates into CASHSRANYEQYF. The whole variable domain, filled in from reference TRBV18 and TRBJ2-7, reads NAGVMQNPRHLVRRRGQEARLRCSPMKGHSHVYWYRQLPEEGLKFMVYLQKENIIDESGMPKERFSAEFPKEGPSILRIQQVVRGDSAAYFCASHSRANYEQYFGPGTRLTVT.

The V call is TRBV12-3 or TRBV12-4, the J call TRBJ1-1, with 8 bases matching TRBD1. The V segment lost 4 bases and the J segment 7 bases; nucleotides outside the gene matches: 17. The CDR3 is made up of 17 amino acids. The CDR3 here is CASSSPAGGQARGEAFF. The CDR3 nucleotides read TGTGCCAGCAGTTCCCCCGCCGGGGGACAGGCCCGTGGTGAAGCTTTCTTT.

This clonotype was observed a few times. The chain has TRBV12-3 or TRBV12-4 and TRBJ1-3; 7 bases match TRBD1. V lost 7 bases and J lost 4; bases outside the gene matches: 13. The CDR3 runs to 16 residues. CDR3 residues: CASTMGLQGIGNTIYF. For the CDR3, the DNA is TGTGCCAGCACCATGGGGCTACAGGGGATCGGAAACACCATATATTTT.

V is TRBV5-1 and J is TRBJ2-1, with 10 positions matching TRBD2. CDR3 length: 14 amino acids. The germline V gene has CDR1 SGHRS and CDR2 YFSETQ. Unmatched junction bases numbered 3, after V lost 4 bases and J lost 5 bases. This CDR3 is CASSLLAGHNEQFF. DNA of the CDR3: TGCGCCAGCAGCCTACTAGCGGGACACAATGAGCAGTTCTTC.

This rearrangement joins TRBV6-6 to TRBJ2-7; a weak D match, TRBD2 (6 bases). CDR3 size: 12 residues. V lost 5 bases, J lost 7 bases, and 12 bases lay in between. Germline V gives CDR1 MNHNY, CDR2 SVGAGI (reference sequence). As DNA, the CDR3 is TGTGCCAGCAGTAGGGACTCTGTGGAGCAGTACTTC. Translating gives CASSRDSVEQYF.